This is a list of T cell receptor beta chains from one sample in a study of OX40 agonist ivuxolimab in advanced cancers. Assay used: immunoSEQ multiplex PCR; TCRdb lists only in-frame clones, some missing. The sample consists of 90,000 to 100,000 clones, about nine tenths of them appearing once. Sequencing used CD4+ or CD8+ T cells sorted from blood, obtained in a trial of the OX40 agonist ivuxolimab. These receptors were taken from an adult with an advanced solid tumor such as melanoma, head and neck, liver or kidney cancer. Both conserved end residues are trimmed from each CDR3.

v_call	j_call	cdr3_aa
TRBV25-1	TRBJ1-3	ASSPRGRDRGNTIY
TRBV14	TRBJ2-2	ASSRTYTGELF
TRBV11-2	TRBJ2-3	ASSSEGDTQY
TRBV5-1	TRBJ2-1	ASSLTGSSYNEQF
TRBV14	TRBJ2-5	ASSRDSDRYRRETQY
TRBV7-3	TRBJ2-2	ASSPTSGRAGELF
TRBV5-4	TRBJ1-1	ASSLVAGGMNTEAF
TRBV19	TRBJ1-2	ASSSRDRLYGYT
TRBV5-1	TRBJ2-1	ASSLVLAAYNEQF
TRBV28	TRBJ1-3	ASTPLESSGNTIY
TRBV7-8	TRBJ1-2	ASSPVVGYT
TRBV4-3	TRBJ1-1	ASSQRVLTGDTEAF
TRBV5-1	TRBJ1-3	ASDRAGNTIY
TRBV30	TRBJ1-1	AWSYLDSEAF
TRBV5-1	TRBJ2-1	ASSLGQGARYNEQF
TRBV9	TRBJ2-1	ASSVADYNEQF
TRBV6-4	TRBJ1-2	ASSPTTDRSYGYT
TRBV2	TRBJ2-1	ASNQLAYNEQF